The clone carrying this TCR beta chain was picked up a small number of times. Its specificity is unknown. Germline CDR1 reads SQVTM; CDR2 reads ANQGSEA. The CDR3 consists of 15 residues. The V gene end was trimmed by 3 bases and the J gene end by 1 base; junction bases not matched to a gene: 7. The data originate from a study of T-cell memory formation after mild COVID-19. Study in general: Largely, the TCR clusters proved donor specific. Findings and caveats of the study: Among clones contracting day 15 to 85, CD4/CD8 was balanced, whereas later expanders leaned CD4+. Clones which contracted sat mainly in CM and EM if CD4+, and in EMRA if CD8+.

Using constant-segment primers, 5'RACE produced TCR alpha and TCR beta cDNA libraries carrying sample barcodes and UMIs. One entry per CDR3 protein, called by TCRdb with MiXCR from the 5' RACE reads. The sample holds 470,000 or so distinct CDR3 sequences, 18% seen once. The receptor comes from an adult woman who had mild COVID-19 (a few samples of this study predate the infection). Cell type and time point are not known. The J gene is TRBJ2-7, the V gene TRBV29-1, with TRBD1 matching over 9 bases. The source material was PBMCs or a T cell subset sorted from them (not recorded which). The CDR3 protein is CSVDHTGTGSYEQYF. The DNA of the CDR3 is TGCAGCGTTGATCACACCGGGACAGGGTCCTACGAGCAGTACTTC.